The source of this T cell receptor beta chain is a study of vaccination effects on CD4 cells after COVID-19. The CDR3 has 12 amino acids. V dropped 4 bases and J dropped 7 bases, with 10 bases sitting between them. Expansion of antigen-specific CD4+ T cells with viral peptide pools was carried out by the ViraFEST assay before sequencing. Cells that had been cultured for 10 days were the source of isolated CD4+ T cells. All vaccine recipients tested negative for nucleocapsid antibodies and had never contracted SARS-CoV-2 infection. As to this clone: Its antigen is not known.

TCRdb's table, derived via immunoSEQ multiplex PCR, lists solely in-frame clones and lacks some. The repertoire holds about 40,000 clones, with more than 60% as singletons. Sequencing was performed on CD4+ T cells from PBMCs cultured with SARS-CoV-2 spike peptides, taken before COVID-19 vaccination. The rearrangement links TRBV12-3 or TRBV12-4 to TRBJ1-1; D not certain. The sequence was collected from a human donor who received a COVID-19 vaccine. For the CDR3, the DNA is TGTGCCAGCAGTTACACCTCCCTTGAAGCTTTCTTT. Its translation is CASSYTSLEAFF.